Given below is one TCR beta chain in context. Its antigen is currently unknown. These data originate in a study of blood T cells in healthy people across ages. Regarding the study as a whole: Leaving the PBMCs unsorted stopped any conclusive comparison of naive versus antigen-experienced cells. Getting older went along with TCR beta diversity per million T cells dropping roughly linearly.

Total RNA extracted from each sample amounted to at least 5.5 micrograms. Sample-barcoded 5' priming and a J-beta primer mix drove a second PCR of 7 to 11 cycles. TCRdb processed the 5' RACE reads anew with MiXCR; each CDR3 protein has one entry. The data contain some 1.1 million distinct CDR3 sequences, around two fifths of them seen just once; the ten biggest clones take up about an eighth. CDR3 length equals 13 residues. CDR1 and CDR2 from the germline V gene are SGDLS and YYNGEE. Trimming left V 2 bases short and J 3 bases short, with 8 bases between. Sequencing was carried out using blood. This TCR came from a man aged 18 to 30 in good health. The J gene is TRBJ1-1, the V gene TRBV9, with TRBD1 as a possible D gene (5 bases). The CDR3 reads CASSVRGDTEAFF. The CDR3 DNA sequence: TGTGCCAGCAGCGTGAGGGGTGACACTGAAGCTTTCTTT.